These 24 T cell receptor beta chains were sequenced from one sample in a study of shared clonotypes between healthy human individuals. Repertoires were generated with immunoSEQ multiplex PCR, while TCRdb's copy carries only in-frame clones and drops some. This table holds about 2.4 million clones, roughly 93% found once. Specimen: naive CD4+ T cells from PBMCs. Subset meaning: CD45RA+ positively selected. Every receptor here comes from a man between 18 and 29 years old in good health. Some clones in this sample may be carry-over from other donors' samples.

This clone appeared a single time. The V and J genes are TRBV2 and TRBJ2-3; tentatively, D is TRBD1 (5 bases). V was shortened by 0 bases and J by 4 bases, with 14 bases between the two germline ends. Germline lookup yields CDR1 SNHLY and CDR2 FYNNEI. This CDR3 has 16 residues. The chain's CDR3 is CASSEAGQRRADTQYF. The DNA for the CDR3 is TGTGCCAGCAGTGAAGCGGGGCAGAGAAGGGCAGATACGCAGTATTTT.

The rearrangement uses TRBV7-9 and TRBJ2-2, with a tentative D call TRBD2 (5 bases). The CDR3 runs to 14 residues. The germline V gene encodes CDR1 SEHNR and CDR2 FQNEAQ (reference sequence). V shed 1 base and J shed 5 bases, with 8 bases lying between them. CDR3: CASSLVSGTGELFF. DNA for the CDR3: TGTGCCAGCAGCTTAGTATCGGGAACCGGGGAGCTGTTTTTT.

V is TRBV2 and J is TRBJ2-1; TRBD2 agrees at 13 bases. The CDR3 consists of 15 residues. Per germline, CDR1 SNHLY and CDR2 FYNNEI. With 6 bases clipped from V and 7 bases from J, the junction kept 6 bases outside the gene matches. For the CDR3, the DNA is TGTGCCAGCAGGCCACTAGCGGGAGGGCCGAATGAGCAGTTCTTC. Translated, it gives CASRPLAGGPNEQFF.

This chain joins TRBV7-3 and TRBJ2-3, with D hard to call. V was trimmed by 5 bases and J by 4 bases, leaving 10 bases between them. CDR3 length: 13 amino acids. The germline V gene has CDR1 SGHTA and CDR2 FQGTGA. CDR3 protein: CASSVIASDTQYF. The CDR3 DNA sequence: TGTGCCAGCAGCGTGATAGCTTCAGATACGCAGTATTTT.

J is TRBJ2-7 and V is TRBV18; a possible D gene is TRBD2 (6 bases). V was cut by 2 bases and J by 6 bases, with 8 bases left in between. The CDR3 spans 12 residues. CDR1 is KGHSH, CDR2 LQKENI, per germline. DNA of the CDR3: TGTGCCAGCTCACCATTGGAGGGCGAGCAGTACTTC. Amino acids: CASSPLEGEQYF.

Comments on this clone: Other DNA sequences in this sample translate to the same CDR3. The chain has TRBV5-4 and TRBJ1-2; TRBD1 is a possible D gene (6 bases). The ends were cut back, 4 bases at V and 2 bases at J, with 9 bases in the middle. The germline gives CDR1 SGHNT, CDR2 YYREEE (reference sequence). This CDR3 contains 13 residues. CDR3 bases: TGTGCCAGCAGCCCCGACAGGAACTATGGCTACACCTTC. Its protein is CASSPDRNYGYTF.

V gene TRBV7-3 combines with J gene TRBJ2-7, with D possibly matching TRBD1 (5 bases). The CDR3 runs 12 residues. Trimming left V 4 bases short and J 4 bases short, with 8 bases between. Germline V gives CDR1 SGHTA, CDR2 FQGTGA. CDR3 residues: CASSSSGYEQYF. The CDR3 DNA is TGTGCCAGCAGCTCGTCAGGGTACGAGCAGTACTTC. The full variable domain, rest sourced from reference TRBV7-3 and TRBJ2-7, is GAGVSQTPSNKVTEKGKYVELRCDPISGHTALYWYRQSLGQGPEFLIYFQGTGAADDSGLPNDRFFAVRPEGSVSTLKIQRTERGDSAVYLCASSSSGYEQYFGPGTRLTVT.

This chain joins TRBV27 and TRBJ2-3; possibly TRBD2 for D (6 bases). The germline V gene encodes CDR1 MNHEY and CDR2 SMNVEV (reference sequence). This CDR3 contains 16 residues. Trimming pared 6 bases from V and 5 bases from J, leaving 21 bases between. The CDR3 nucleotides read TGTGCCAGCAGCACCCGACTAGTGTTTGAAAAAGATACGCAGTATTTT. Translating it yields CASSTRLVFEKDTQYF.

The genes are TRBV2 and TRBJ2-3; D is uncertain. This CDR3 contains 14 residues. In germline, CDR1 is SNHLY, CDR2 FYNNEI. The V end was cut by 7 bases, the J end by 0 bases, with 11 bases between. Here the CDR3 DNA reads TGTGCCAGCAAGGTTGACTCGAGCACAGATACGCAGTATTTT. Translating it yields CASKVDSSTDTQYF.

The chain links TRBV29-1 to TRBJ2-7; no clear D. Germline-derived CDR1 and CDR2 are SQVTM and ANQGSEA. Trimming left V 1 base short and J 2 bases short, with 12 bases between. CDR3 size: 14 residues. The CDR3 DNA sequence: TGCAGCGTTGAAGTTAAAGGCCGTCCCTACGAGCAGTACTTC. As protein: CSVEVKGRPYEQYF.

On this clone itself: Additional DNA sequences in this sample encode the identical CDR3. The chain uses TRBV5-1 and TRBJ2-7; D is tentatively TRBD1 or TRBD2 (5 bases each). This CDR3 is 12 amino acids long. Germline V CDR1 and CDR2: SGHRS, YFSETQ. The ends were cut back, 1 base at V and 6 bases at J, with 8 bases in the middle. CDR3: CASSLTGLEQYF. Here the CDR3 DNA reads TGCGCCAGCAGCTTGACAGGACTCGAGCAGTACTTC.

The sample holds one count of this clone. DNA for the CDR3: TGTGCCATACAAGGACACAACCTTAATGAAAAACTGTTTTTT. This translates into CAIQGHNLNEKLFF. V gene TRBV28 combines with J gene TRBJ1-4; a weak D match, TRBD1 (5 bases). The CDR3 sequence is 14 residues long. Deletions cut 10 bases from V and 4 bases from J, with 16 bases between. Germline V gives CDR1 MDHEN, CDR2 SYDVKM. Complete variable domain (other parts from reference TRBV28 and TRBJ1-4): DVKVTQSSRYLVKRTGEKVFLECVQDMDHENMFWYRQDPGLGLRLIYFSYDVKMKEKGDIPEGYSVSREKKERFSLILESASTNQTSMYLCAIQGHNLNEKLFFGSGTQLSVL.

The CDR3 here is CASSSFPGSGANVLTF. CDR3 DNA sequence: TGTGCCAGCAGCTCGTTCCCCGGCTCTGGGGCCAACGTCCTGACTTTC. This chain joins TRBV7-2 and TRBJ2-6; D is ambiguous. The germline V gene has CDR1 SGHTA and CDR2 FQGNSA. The CDR3 totals 16 residues. Trimming stripped 4 bases from V and 0 bases from J, with 10 bases between.

The chain carries TRBV27 and TRBJ2-3; maybe TRBD2 (5 bases). Germline V gives CDR1 MNHEY, CDR2 SMNVEV (reference sequence). The CDR3 spans 12 residues. V lost 6 bases to trimming and J lost 2 bases, with 6 bases between them. CDR3 nucleotides: TGTGCCAGCAGGGACTCCACAGATACGCAGTATTTT. Translating it yields CASRDSTDTQYF.

This chain links TRBV5-1 with TRBJ2-5, with TRBD2 identical over 9 bases. This CDR3 is built from 15 residues. J lost 2 bases, V lost 4 bases, and 6 bases had no gene match. Germline-derived CDR1 and CDR2 are SGHRS and YFSETQ. The CDR3 spells CASSDLAGPQETQYF. The DNA for the CDR3 is TGCGCCAGCAGCGATCTAGCGGGACCACAAGAGACCCAGTACTTC.

This chain uses TRBV6-5 with TRBJ2-1, with D unclear. The CDR3 runs 13 residues. Per germline, CDR1 MNHEY and CDR2 SVGAGI. Trimming left V 0 bases short and J 5 bases short, with 5 bases between. The DNA of the CDR3 is TGTGCCAGCAGTTACTCAAAGAACAATGAGCAGTTCTTC. This translates into CASSYSKNNEQFF.

The CDR3 DNA reads as TGTGCCAGCAGCCAACCACTAGCGGGAGGAGTAGAGCAGTTCTTC. This sequence encodes CASSQPLAGGVEQFF. The chain recombines TRBV4-2 with TRBJ2-1; 12 nucleotides match TRBD2. This CDR3 has 15 residues. CDR1 is LGHNA, CDR2 YNFKEQ, per germline. Trimming took 2 bases from V and 10 from J; bases not matched to a gene: 6.

The sample holds a few counts of this clone. The V call is TRBV10-3, the J call TRBJ1-1, with D maybe TRBD1 (6 bases). CDR1 and CDR2 from the germline V gene are ENHRY and SYGVKD. This CDR3 spans 14 amino acids. Trimming cost V 6 bases and J 1 base, with 12 bases left between them. The CDR3 loop is CAIRFTGKNTEAFF. The CDR3, as DNA: TGTGCCATCAGATTTACAGGGAAGAACACTGAAGCTTTCTTT.

The chain carries TRBV7-2 and TRBJ1-1; 11 bases map to TRBD1. With 5 bases clipped from V and 0 bases from J, the junction kept 5 bases outside the gene matches. CDR3 size: 16 residues. Germline V lookup: CDR1 SGHTA, CDR2 FQGNSA. The CDR3 loop is CASSIGQGALNTEAFF. CDR3 DNA sequence: TGTGCCAGCAGCATCGGACAGGGGGCATTGAACACTGAAGCTTTCTTT.

This chain links TRBV19 with TRBJ1-1, with 7 positions matching TRBD1. The CDR3 spans 16 residues. Germline values: CDR1 LNHDA, CDR2 SQIVND (reference sequence). V shed 3 bases, J shed 4 bases, and the junction held 11 bases outside the gene matches. The CDR3 region has the DNA TGTGCCAGTAGTATCTGGGCAGGGGGAAAGGGCACTGAAGCTTTCTTT. It translates to CASSIWAGGKGTEAFF.

The chain uses TRBV7-2 and TRBJ1-4; no clear D gene. The CDR3 is made up of 15 amino acids. Germline V gives CDR1 SGHTA, CDR2 FQGNSA. V lost 5 bases and J 5 bases, leaving 15 bases between the germline ends. Here the CDR3 DNA reads TGTGCCAGCAGCACCCGGACGGCCCCAAATGAAAAACTGTTTTTT. Protein sequence: CASSTRTAPNEKLFF.

The chain uses TRBV27 and TRBJ2-3, with a weak D call TRBD1 (6 bases). The ends were cut back, 5 bases at V and 0 bases at J, with 9 bases in the middle. Germline V gene lookup returns CDR1 MNHEY and CDR2 SMNVEV (reference sequence). The CDR3 has 14 amino acids. The CDR3 sequence is CASSLQGSTDTQYF. The CDR3 DNA is TGTGCCAGCAGTCTACAGGGTAGCACAGATACGCAGTATTTT.

V usage is TRBV27 and J usage is TRBJ2-1; D uncertain. Germline V lookup: CDR1 MNHEY, CDR2 SMNVEV (reference sequence). There are 16 residues in the CDR3. Trimming cost V 4 bases and J 4 bases, with 17 bases left between them. The CDR3 DNA follows: TGTGCCAGCAGTTCACCGACGCGGCGAAGGTACAATGAGCAGTTCTTC. Translation: CASSSPTRRRYNEQFF.

This chain links TRBV6-1 with TRBJ2-7; a possible D gene is TRBD2 (5 bases). The CDR3 is 15 residues long. Trimming left V 7 bases short and J 5 bases short, with 21 bases between. Germline loops: CDR1 MNHNS, CDR2 SASEGT. This chain's CDR3 is CASTTDGRRVDEQYF. DNA of the CDR3: TGTGCCAGCACCACAGATGGGAGACGCGTCGACGAGCAGTACTTC.